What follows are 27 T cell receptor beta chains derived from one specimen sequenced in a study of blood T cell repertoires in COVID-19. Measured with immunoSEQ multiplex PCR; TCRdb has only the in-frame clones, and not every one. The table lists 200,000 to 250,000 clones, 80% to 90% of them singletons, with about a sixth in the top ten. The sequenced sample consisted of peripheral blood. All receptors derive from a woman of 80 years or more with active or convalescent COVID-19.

CDR3 DNA sequence: TGTGCCAGCAGTTTAAACCGGGTTCAGCCCCAGCATTTT. Translating gives CASSLNRVQPQHF. The V gene is TRBV28, the J gene TRBJ1-5; D gene unclear. Trimming removed 2 bases at V and 6 bases at J, with 8 bases between. This CDR3 contains 13 residues. CDR1 and CDR2 (germline): MDHEN, SYDVKM.

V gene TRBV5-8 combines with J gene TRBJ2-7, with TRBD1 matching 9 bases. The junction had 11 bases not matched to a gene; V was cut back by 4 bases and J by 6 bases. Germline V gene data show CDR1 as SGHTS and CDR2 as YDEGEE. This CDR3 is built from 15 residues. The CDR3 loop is CASSLRDRELSEQYF. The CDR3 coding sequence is TGTGCCAGCAGCCTTCGGGACAGGGAGCTCTCCGAGCAGTACTTC. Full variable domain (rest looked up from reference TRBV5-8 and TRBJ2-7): EAGVTQSPTHLIKTRGQQATLRCSPISGHTSVYWYQQALGLGLQFLLWYDEGEERNRGNFPPRFSGRQFPNYSSELNVNALELEDSALYLCASSLRDRELSEQYFGPGTRLTVT.

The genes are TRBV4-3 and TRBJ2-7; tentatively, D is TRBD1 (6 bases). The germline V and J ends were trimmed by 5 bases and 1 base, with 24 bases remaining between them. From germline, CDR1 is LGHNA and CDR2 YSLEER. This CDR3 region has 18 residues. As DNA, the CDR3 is TGCGCCAGCAGCGACCAACCTCCGACAGGAGGCCTTTCCTACGAGCAGTACTTC. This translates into CASSDQPPTGGLSYEQYF.

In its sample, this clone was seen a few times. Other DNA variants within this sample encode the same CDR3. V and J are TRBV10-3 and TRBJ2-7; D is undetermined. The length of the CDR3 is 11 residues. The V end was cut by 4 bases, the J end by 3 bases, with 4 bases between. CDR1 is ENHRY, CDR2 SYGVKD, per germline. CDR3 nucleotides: TGTGCCATCAGTGCTAGCTACGAGCAGTACTTC. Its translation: CAISASYEQYF.

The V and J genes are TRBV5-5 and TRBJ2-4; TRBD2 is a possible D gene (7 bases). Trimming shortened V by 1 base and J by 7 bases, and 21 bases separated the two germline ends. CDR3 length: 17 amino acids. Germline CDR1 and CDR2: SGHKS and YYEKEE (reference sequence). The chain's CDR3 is CASSLTGGAGSLNIQYF. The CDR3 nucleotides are TGTGCCAGCAGCTTGACGGGGGGCGCAGGTAGTTTGAACATTCAGTACTTC. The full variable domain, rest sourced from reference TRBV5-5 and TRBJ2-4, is DAGVTQSPTHLIKTRGQQVTLRCSPISGHKSVSWYQQVLGQGPQFIFQYYEKEERGRGNFPDRFSARQFPNYSSELNVNALLLGDSALYLCASSLTGGAGSLNIQYFGAGTRLSVL.

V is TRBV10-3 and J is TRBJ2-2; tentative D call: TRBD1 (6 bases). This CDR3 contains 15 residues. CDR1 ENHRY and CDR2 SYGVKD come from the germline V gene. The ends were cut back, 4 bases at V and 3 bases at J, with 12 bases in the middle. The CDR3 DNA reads TGTGCCATCAGTGCTGCAGGGGCGCACACCGGGGAGCTGTTTTTT. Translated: CAISAAGAHTGELFF.

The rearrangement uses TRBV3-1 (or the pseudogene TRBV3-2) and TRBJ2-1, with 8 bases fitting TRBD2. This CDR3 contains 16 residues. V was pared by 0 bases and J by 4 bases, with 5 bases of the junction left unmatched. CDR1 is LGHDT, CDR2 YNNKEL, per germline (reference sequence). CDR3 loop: CASSQDRTGGYNEQFF. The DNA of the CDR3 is TGTGCCAGCAGCCAAGATAGAACGGGGGGGTACAATGAGCAGTTCTTC.

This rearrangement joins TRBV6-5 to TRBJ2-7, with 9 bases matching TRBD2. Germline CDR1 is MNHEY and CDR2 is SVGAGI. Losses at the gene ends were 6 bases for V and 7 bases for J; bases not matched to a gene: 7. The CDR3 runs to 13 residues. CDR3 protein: CASRRLADLEQYF. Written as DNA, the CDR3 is TGTGCCAGCAGAAGACTAGCGGACTTGGAGCAGTACTTC.

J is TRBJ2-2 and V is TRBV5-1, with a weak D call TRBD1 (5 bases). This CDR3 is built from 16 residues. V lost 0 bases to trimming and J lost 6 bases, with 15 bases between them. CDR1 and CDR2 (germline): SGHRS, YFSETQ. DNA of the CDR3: TGCGCCAGCAGCTTGGGATTGACAGCCGCCCCCGGGGAGCTGTTTTTT. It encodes CASSLGLTAAPGELFF. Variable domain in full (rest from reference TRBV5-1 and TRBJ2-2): KAGVTQTPRYLIKTRGQQVTLSCSPISGHRSVSWYQQTPGQGLQFLFEYFSETQRNKGNFPGRFSGRQFSNSRSEMNVSTLELGDSALYLCASSLGLTAAPGELFFGEGSRLTVL.

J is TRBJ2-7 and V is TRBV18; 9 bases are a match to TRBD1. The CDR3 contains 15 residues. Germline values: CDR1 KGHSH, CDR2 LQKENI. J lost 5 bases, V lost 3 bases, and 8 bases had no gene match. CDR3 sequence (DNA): TGTGCCAGCTCACCGGGACAGGGTTGGGCCAACGAGCAGTACTTC. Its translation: CASSPGQGWANEQYF.

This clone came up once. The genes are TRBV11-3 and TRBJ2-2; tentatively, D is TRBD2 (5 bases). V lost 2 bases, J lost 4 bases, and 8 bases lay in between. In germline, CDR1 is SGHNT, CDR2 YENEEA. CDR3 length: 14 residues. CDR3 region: CASSLRGFTGELFF. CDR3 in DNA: TGTGCCAGCAGCTTACGGGGATTCACCGGGGAGCTGTTTTTT.

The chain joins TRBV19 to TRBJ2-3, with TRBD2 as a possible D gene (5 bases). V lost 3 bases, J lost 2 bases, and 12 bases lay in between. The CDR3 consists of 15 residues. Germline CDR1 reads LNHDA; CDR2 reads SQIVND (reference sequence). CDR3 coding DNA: TGTGCCAGTAGTATGCCCGGGATCCTCACAGATACGCAGTATTTT. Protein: CASSMPGILTDTQYF.

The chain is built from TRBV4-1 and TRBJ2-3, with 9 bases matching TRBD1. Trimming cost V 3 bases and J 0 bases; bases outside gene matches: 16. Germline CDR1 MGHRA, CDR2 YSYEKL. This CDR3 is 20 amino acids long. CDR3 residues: CASSHPGTGSLGNSTDTQYF. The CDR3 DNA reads TGCGCCAGCAGCCACCCCGGGACAGGGTCTCTGGGAAATAGCACAGATACGCAGTATTTT.

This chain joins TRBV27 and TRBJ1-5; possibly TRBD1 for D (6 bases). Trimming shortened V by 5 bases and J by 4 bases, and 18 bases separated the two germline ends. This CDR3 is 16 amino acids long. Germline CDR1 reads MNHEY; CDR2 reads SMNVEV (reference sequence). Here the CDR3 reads CASSPRQASNNQPQHF. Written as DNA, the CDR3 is TGTGCCAGCAGTCCCCGACAGGCTTCTAATAATCAGCCCCAGCATTTT.

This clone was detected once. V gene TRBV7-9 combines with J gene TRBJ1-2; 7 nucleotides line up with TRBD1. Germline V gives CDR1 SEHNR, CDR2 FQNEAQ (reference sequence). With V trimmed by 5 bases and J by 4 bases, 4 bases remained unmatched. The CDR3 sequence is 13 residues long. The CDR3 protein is CASSNRGGYGYTF. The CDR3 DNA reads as TGTGCCAGCAGCAACAGGGGCGGCTATGGCTACACCTTC. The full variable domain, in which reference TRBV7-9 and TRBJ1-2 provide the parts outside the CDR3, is DTGVSQNPRHKITKRGQNVTFRCDPISEHNRLYWYRQTLGQGPEFLTYFQNEAQLEKSRLLSDRFSAERPKGSFSTLEIQRTEQGDSAMYLCASSNRGGYGYTFGSGTRLTVV.

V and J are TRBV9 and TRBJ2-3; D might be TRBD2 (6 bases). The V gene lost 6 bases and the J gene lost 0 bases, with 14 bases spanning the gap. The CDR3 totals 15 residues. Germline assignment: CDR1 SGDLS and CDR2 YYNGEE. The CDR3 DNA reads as TGTGCCAGCACGGAGGGGCCAACTAGCACAGATACGCAGTATTTT. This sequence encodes CASTEGPTSTDTQYF.

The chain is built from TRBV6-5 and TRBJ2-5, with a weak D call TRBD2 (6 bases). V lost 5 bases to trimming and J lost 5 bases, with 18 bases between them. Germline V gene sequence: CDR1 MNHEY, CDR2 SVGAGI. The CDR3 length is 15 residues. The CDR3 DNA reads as TGTGCCAGCAGTCCCGTGGAGGGCGGACTGGAGACCCAGTACTTC. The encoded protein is CASSPVEGGLETQYF.

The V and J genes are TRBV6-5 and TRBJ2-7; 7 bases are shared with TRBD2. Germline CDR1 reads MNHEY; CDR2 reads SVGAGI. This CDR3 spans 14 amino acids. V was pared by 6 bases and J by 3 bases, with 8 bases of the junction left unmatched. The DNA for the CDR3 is TGTGCCAGCAGCGCCGAAGGGAGGGGCTACGAGCAGTACTTC. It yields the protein CASSAEGRGYEQYF.

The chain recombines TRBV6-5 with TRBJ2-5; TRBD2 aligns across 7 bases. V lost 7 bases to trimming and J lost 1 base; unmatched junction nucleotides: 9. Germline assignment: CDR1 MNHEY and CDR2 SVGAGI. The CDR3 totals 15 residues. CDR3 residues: CASIPFGGSQETQYF. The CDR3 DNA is TGTGCCAGCATCCCTTTTGGCGGGAGCCAAGAGACCCAGTACTTC.

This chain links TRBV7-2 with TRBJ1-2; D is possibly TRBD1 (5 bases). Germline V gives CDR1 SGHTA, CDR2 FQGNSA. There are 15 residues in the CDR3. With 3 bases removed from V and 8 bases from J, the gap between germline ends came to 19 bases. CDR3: CASSFQWGDDQGYTF. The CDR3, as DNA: TGTGCCAGCAGCTTCCAATGGGGGGACGATCAGGGCTACACCTTC.

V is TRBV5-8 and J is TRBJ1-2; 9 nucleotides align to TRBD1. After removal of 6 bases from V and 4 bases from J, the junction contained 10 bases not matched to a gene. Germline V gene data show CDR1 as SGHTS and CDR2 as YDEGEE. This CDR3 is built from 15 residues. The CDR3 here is CASNRPGTGSYGYTF. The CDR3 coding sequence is TGTGCCAGCAACCGTCCCGGGACAGGGAGCTATGGCTACACCTTC.

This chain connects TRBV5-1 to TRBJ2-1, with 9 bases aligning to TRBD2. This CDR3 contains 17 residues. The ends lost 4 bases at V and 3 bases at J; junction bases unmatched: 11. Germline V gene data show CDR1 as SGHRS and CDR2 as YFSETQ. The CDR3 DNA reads TGCGCCAGCAGCGGTCGACAGGGACTAGCAGACTACAATGAGCAGTTCTTC. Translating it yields CASSGRQGLADYNEQFF.

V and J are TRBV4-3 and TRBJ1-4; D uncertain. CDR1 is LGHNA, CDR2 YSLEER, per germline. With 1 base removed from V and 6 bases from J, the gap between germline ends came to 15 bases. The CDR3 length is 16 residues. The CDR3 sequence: CASSQGDGNRDEKLFF. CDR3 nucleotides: TGCGCCAGCAGCCAAGGAGATGGCAACCGGGATGAAAAACTGTTTTTT.

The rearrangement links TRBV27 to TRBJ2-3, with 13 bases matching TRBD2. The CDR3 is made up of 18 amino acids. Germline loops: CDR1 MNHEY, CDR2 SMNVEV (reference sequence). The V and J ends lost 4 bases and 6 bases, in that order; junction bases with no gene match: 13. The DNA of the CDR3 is TGTGCCAGCAGTTGGCCTCCGGGACTAGCGGGGAACGAGGATACGCAGTATTTT. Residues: CASSWPPGLAGNEDTQYF.

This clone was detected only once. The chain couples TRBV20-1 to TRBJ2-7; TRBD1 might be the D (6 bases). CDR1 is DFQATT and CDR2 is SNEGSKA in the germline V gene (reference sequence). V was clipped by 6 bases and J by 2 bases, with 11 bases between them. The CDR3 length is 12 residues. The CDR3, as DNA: TGCAGTGCCAGTGACAGGACCTACGAGCAGTACTTC. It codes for CSASDRTYEQYF.

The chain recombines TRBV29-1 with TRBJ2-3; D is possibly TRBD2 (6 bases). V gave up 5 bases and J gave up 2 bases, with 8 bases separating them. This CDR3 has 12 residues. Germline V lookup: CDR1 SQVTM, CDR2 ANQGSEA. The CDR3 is CSVRRDTDTQYF. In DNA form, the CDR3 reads TGCAGCGTTAGGAGGGACACAGATACGCAGTATTTT.

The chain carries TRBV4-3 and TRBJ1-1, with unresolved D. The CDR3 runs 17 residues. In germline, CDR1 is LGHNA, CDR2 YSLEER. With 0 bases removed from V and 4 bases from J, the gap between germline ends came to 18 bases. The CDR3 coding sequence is TGCGCCAGCAGCCAAGATTCTCAGTGGGGAGTTTTCACTGAAGCTTTCTTT. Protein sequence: CASSQDSQWGVFTEAFF.